The TCR beta chain under discussion was sequenced for a study of cytomegalovirus exposure and HLA in healthy donors. Regarding the study as a whole: Analyzed later, most CMV-associated TCR beta chains appeared HLA-restricted. For TCR beta chains, V- and J-gene trimming was later linked to a missense DCLRE1C variant. CMV antigen specificity was confirmed in vitro for three CMV-associated chains. The study carried out a later analysis of TCR beta sequences. It associated roughly 17,000 of them with specific HLA alleles at a false discovery rate of 0.05.

The CDR3 has 13 amino acids. Trimming removed 7 bases at V and 1 base at J, with 13 bases between. Germline values: CDR1 SQVTM, CDR2 ANQGSEA. The primer mix had 60 Vbeta and 13 Jbeta primers. This table comes from immunoSEQ multiplex PCR, and its TCRdb copy is limited to in-frame clones, with some not included. The top ten hold 1.6% of the sample, which has 150,000 to 200,000 clones, more than 75% seen once. For this clone: Antigen specificity is unknown.

Source material: PBMCs. This rearrangement joins TRBV29-1 to TRBJ1-1, with a tentative D call TRBD1 (5 bases). The receptor was isolated from a woman aged 45 to 65 in good health and CMV-seronegative. The CDR3 region is CSGQLGGNTEAFF. CDR3 DNA: TGCAGCGGCCAACTGGGGGGGAACACTGAAGCTTTCTTT.